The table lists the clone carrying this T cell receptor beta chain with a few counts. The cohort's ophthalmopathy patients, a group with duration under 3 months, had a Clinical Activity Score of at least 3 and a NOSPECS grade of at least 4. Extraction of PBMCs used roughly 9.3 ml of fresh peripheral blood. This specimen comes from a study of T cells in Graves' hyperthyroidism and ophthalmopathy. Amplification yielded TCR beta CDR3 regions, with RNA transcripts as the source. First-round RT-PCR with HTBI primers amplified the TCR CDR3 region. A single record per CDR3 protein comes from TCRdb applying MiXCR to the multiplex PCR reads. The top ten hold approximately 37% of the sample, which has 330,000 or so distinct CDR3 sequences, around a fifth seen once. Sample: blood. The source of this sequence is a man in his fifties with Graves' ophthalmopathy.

The CDR3 bases are TGTGCCAGCAGTTACTCGATGAGGACTAGCGGGAGGGGAGGGACCCAGTACTTC. This gives the protein CASSYSMRTSGRGGTQYF. The V call is TRBV6-2 or TRBV6-3, the J call TRBJ2-5, with 15 positions matching TRBD2. CDR1 is MNHEY, CDR2 SVGEGT, per germline. V was pared by 0 bases and J by 7 bases, with 9 bases of the junction left unmatched. The CDR3 loop spans 18 amino acids.